This is a list of T cell receptor beta chains from one sample in a study of T cell responses to AZD1222 COVID-19 vaccine. Data came from immunoSEQ multiplex PCR; TCRdb stores just in-frame clones and leaves some out. The sample gives 90,000 or so clones, 88% of which show up once; approximately 15% is in the top ten. The sample consisted of peripheral blood, taken on day 0 of AZD1222 vaccination. Source of these receptors: an adult in good health. CDR3s include the opening cysteine and the closing phenylalanine or tryptophan. Each record gives: V gene, clone size, J gene, D gene, CDR3 protein, CDR3 DNA. The D gene is left open where the match is weak. Size is stated for part of the rows, as once, few or many counts, or as a class when the clone is expanded.

TRBV7-9	NA	TRBJ1-2	NA	CASSKLADWLNYGYTF	TGTGCCAGCTCTAAATTGGCCGACTGGCTTAACTATGGCTACACCTTC
TRBV11-2	NA	TRBJ2-7	TRBD2	CASSQGLAASYEQYF	TGTGCCAGCAGCCAAGGACTAGCGGCCTCCTACGAGCAGTACTTC
TRBV7-9	NA	TRBJ2-3	NA	CASSLGVGTDTQYF	TGTGCCAGCAGCTTAGGGGTTGGCACAGATACGCAGTATTTT
TRBV7-9	NA	TRBJ2-1	TRBD1	CASSPWDRMVF	TGTGCCAGCAGCCCCTGGGACAGGATGGTCTTC
TRBV7-2	NA	TRBJ2-3	NA	CASRLVGADTQYF	TGTGCCAGCAGGCTAGTTGGGGCAGATACGCAGTATTTT
TRBV10-3	NA	TRBJ2-2	TRBD2	CATAIVSGRAEGGELFF	TGTGCCACCGCGATCGTTAGCGGGAGGGCCGAGGGCGGGGAGCTGTTTTTT
TRBV28	NA	TRBJ2-2	TRBD1	CASSLPPGTDRNTGELFF	TGTGCCAGCAGTTTGCCACCCGGGACAGACCGGAACACCGGGGAGCTGTTTTTT
TRBV28	NA	TRBJ2-1	TRBD2	CASSLRLAGLRTSYNEQFF	TGTGCCAGCAGTTTGAGGCTAGCGGGCCTGCGCACATCCTACAATGAGCAGTTCTTC
TRBV19	NA	TRBJ2-4	TRBD1	CASSTGQGLIQYF	TGTGCCAGTAGTACCGGACAGGGCTTAATTCAGTACTTC
TRBV6-5	NA	TRBJ2-2	NA	CASSYSLGTGELFF	TGTGCCAGCAGTTACTCTCTAGGGACCGGGGAGCTGTTTTTT
TRBV6-5	NA	TRBJ1-2	TRBD1	CASAQGETGSYGYTF	TGTGCCAGCGCTCAAGGGGAGACAGGGTCCTATGGCTACACCTTC
TRBV27	NA	TRBJ1-2	NA	CAPPSGALGARGYTF	TGTGCCCCCCCGAGCGGGGCTCTAGGAGCAAGAGGCTACACCTTC
TRBV19	NA	TRBJ1-5	NA	CASSIETGTWGQPQHF	TGTGCCAGTAGTATTGAAACCGGGACCTGGGGTCAGCCCCAGCATTTT
TRBV12-3/TRBV12-4	NA	TRBJ2-5	NA	CASTDKGPETQYF	TGTGCCAGCACCGATAAAGGTCCCGAGACCCAGTACTTC
TRBV7-3	NA	TRBJ2-1	NA	CASSSKGGAGYEQFF	TGTGCCAGCAGCTCAAAGGGGGGAGCGGGATATGAGCAGTTCTTC
TRBV11-2	NA	TRBJ1-3	NA	CASSQMRGAGNTIYF	TGTGCCAGCAGCCAGATGCGGGGAGCTGGAAACACCATATATTTT
TRBV11-3	NA	TRBJ2-6	TRBD2	CASSSGGPGANVLTF	TGTGCCAGCAGCAGCGGGGGGCCTGGGGCCAACGTCCTGACTTTC
TRBV7-9	once	TRBJ1-1	NA	CASSLVNTEAFF	TGTGCCAGCAGCTTGGTGAACACTGAAGCTTTCTTT
TRBV5-1	NA	TRBJ2-5	NA	CASSPLTQETQYF	TGCGCCAGCAGCCCCTTGACCCAAGAGACCCAGTACTTC
TRBV27	NA	TRBJ2-7	NA	CASSLTRGSYEQYF	TGTGCCAGCAGTTTAACTCGCGGCTCCTACGAGCAGTACTTC
TRBV27	NA	TRBJ2-2	TRBD1	CASSPGQGRIRELFF	TGTGCCAGCAGTCCCGGACAGGGGCGGATCCGGGAGCTGTTTTTT
TRBV19	NA	TRBJ2-7	NA	CASSITPIGVIEQYF	TGTGCCAGTAGTATTACTCCCATCGGGGTGATCGAGCAGTACTTC
TRBV7-9	NA	TRBJ2-7	TRBD1	CASSYTGGVPYEQYF	TGTGCCAGCAGTTATACAGGGGGAGTACCCTACGAGCAGTACTTC
TRBV19	once	TRBJ2-1	NA	CASSIVSGGNEQFF	TGTGCCAGTAGTATAGTGTCAGGTGGCAATGAGCAGTTCTTC
TRBV7-2	NA	TRBJ1-1	TRBD1	CASSQTRGGWTEMNTEAFF	TGTGCCAGCAGCCAGACCCGAGGGGGCTGGACAGAGATGAACACTGAAGCTTTCTTT
TRBV5-1	NA	TRBJ2-1	TRBD2	CASSLLAGGPNEQFF	TGCGCCAGCAGCTTGTTAGCGGGAGGGCCCAATGAGCAGTTCTTC
TRBV5-8	NA	TRBJ2-5	NA	CASSFPGTFSETQYF	TGTGCCAGCAGCTTCCCAGGGACGTTTTCAGAGACCCAGTACTTC
TRBV20-1	NA	TRBJ1-4	NA	CSASGVEEKLFF	TGCAGTGCTAGTGGGGTAGAGGAAAAACTGTTTTTT